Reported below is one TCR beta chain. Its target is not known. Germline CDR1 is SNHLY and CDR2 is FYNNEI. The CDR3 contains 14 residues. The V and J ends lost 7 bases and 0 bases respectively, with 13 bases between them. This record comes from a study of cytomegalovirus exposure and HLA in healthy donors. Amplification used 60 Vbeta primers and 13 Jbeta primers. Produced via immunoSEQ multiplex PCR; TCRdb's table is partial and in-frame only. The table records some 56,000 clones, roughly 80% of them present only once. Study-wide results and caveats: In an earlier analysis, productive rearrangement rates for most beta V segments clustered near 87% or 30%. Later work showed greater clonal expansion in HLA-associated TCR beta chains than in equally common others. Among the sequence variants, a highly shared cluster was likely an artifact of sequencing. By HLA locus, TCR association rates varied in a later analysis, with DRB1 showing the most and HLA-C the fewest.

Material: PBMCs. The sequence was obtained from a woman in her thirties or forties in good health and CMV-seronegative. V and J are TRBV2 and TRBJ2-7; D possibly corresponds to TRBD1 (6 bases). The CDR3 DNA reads TGTGCCAGCAAGGACAGCGCCAGCTCCTACGAGCAGTACTTC. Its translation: CASKDSASSYEQYF.